This T cell receptor beta chain comes out of a study of blood T cell repertoires in COVID-19. The sample holds one count of this clone. Assay: immunoSEQ multiplex PCR; the TCRdb copy retains only in-frame clones and omits some. The repertoire holds around 250,000 clones, with under 85% as singletons. CDR3 size: 15 residues. V was shortened by 2 bases and J by 5 bases, with 15 bases between the two germline ends. CDR1 is SNHLY and CDR2 is FYNNEI in the germline V gene. The rearrangement joins TRBV2 to TRBJ2-5; TRBD2 is a possible D gene (6 bases). The specimen sequenced was peripheral blood. This TCR derives from a man aged 30 to 39 who had recovered from COVID-19. CDR3: CASSEQGTVKETQYF. In DNA form, the CDR3 reads TGTGCCAGCAGTGAACAAGGGACTGTCAAGGAGACCCAGTACTTC.